A selection of T cell receptor beta chains follows, all from one sample in a study of blood T cell repertoires in COVID-19. Repertoires were generated with immunoSEQ multiplex PCR, while TCRdb's copy carries only in-frame clones and drops some. The sample has tens of thousands of clones, 75% to 90% seen once; the top ten hold about 4.8%. The sequenced sample consisted of peripheral blood. These receptors were taken from a man aged 60 to 75 with COVID-19, enrolled during active disease. CDR3s leave out the opening cysteine and the closing phenylalanine or tryptophan. Each record gives: J gene, clone size, V gene, CDR3 protein. The size field is filled for only some rows; it gives once, few, many or a size class.

>TRBJ2-7|-|TRBV25-1
ASSAGGPKEQY
>TRBJ2-1|-|TRBV29-1
SVVVAGAGEQF
>TRBJ2-2|-|TRBV6-1
ASSGTSGRGGTGELF
>TRBJ1-1|-|TRBV24-1
ATSDPTGGNTEAF
>TRBJ1-6|-|TRBV7-6
ASSWGQSEGSPLH
>TRBJ2-3|-|TRBV27
ASSLGPSGPSTDTQY
>TRBJ1-2|-|TRBV28
ASSSGEAGTGNGYT
>TRBJ2-2|-|TRBV7-3
ASRSGDNTGELF
>TRBJ2-1|-|TRBV7-9
ASSLRREYNEQF
>TRBJ2-1|-|TRBV24-1
ATQVQGGDNEQF
>TRBJ2-5|-|TRBV23-1
ASRSQGAGETQY
>TRBJ2-1|-|TRBV2
ASSLLTGIKGEQF
>TRBJ1-2|-|TRBV25-1
ASSETGMYGYT
>TRBJ2-6|-|TRBV24-1
ATSSPGQGSGANVLT
>TRBJ2-5|-|TRBV6-1
ASSEALADQETQY
>TRBJ2-7|-|TRBV6-1
ASSEALNYEQY
>TRBJ1-2|once|TRBV19
ASSISPTGGYYGYT
>TRBJ1-4|-|TRBV4-3
ASSQEFTTSKLF
>TRBJ1-5|-|TRBV30
AWSYGGRGNQPQH
>TRBJ1-2|-|TRBV18
ASSPELTEAYGYT
>TRBJ1-6|-|TRBV19
ASSITFPGQGAGSPLH
>TRBJ2-2|-|TRBV4-1
ASSQDLVGQGFRNTGELF
>TRBJ1-4|few|TRBV18
ASSPPGATNEKLF
>TRBJ2-1|-|TRBV5-4
ALGTSGSIGQF
>TRBJ2-1|few|TRBV11-2
ASSLDLEAGAYNEQF
>TRBJ2-1|once|TRBV5-1
ASSFYRTSGYNEQF
>TRBJ1-2|-|TRBV11-2
ASGRGVDGYT
>TRBJ1-4|-|TRBV19
ASSTGLRNEKLF
>TRBJ1-2|-|TRBV6-8
ASSRTREDYGYT
>TRBJ1-6|-|TRBV19
ASSRARTGNSPLH